These 23 T cell receptor beta chains originate from one sample sequenced in a study of T cell responses to AZD1222 COVID-19 vaccine. The protocol was immunoSEQ multiplex PCR, while the TCRdb copy is restricted to in-frame clones and leaves out a portion. This sample has about 180,000 clones, with roughly 94% found just once. The material sequenced was peripheral blood, taken 28 days after the second AZD1222 dose. Receptors were obtained from an adult who received the AZD1222 COVID-19 vaccine.

For this clone: Other DNA sequences of this sample code for an identical CDR3. The chain employs TRBV3-1 (or the pseudogene TRBV3-2) and TRBJ1-2, with TRBD1 identical over 7 bases. The germline V gene has CDR1 LGHDT and CDR2 YNNKEL (reference sequence). The CDR3 runs to 16 residues. Trimming at V came to 1 base and at J to 1 base, leaving 6 bases not matched to a gene. This CDR3 is CASSQALGGSNYGYTF. The CDR3 nucleotides are TGTGCCAGCAGCCAAGCTCTAGGGGGCAGTAACTATGGCTACACCTTC.

The chain uses TRBV27 and TRBJ2-1; the D gene could be TRBD1 or TRBD2 (6 bases each). The germline V gene encodes CDR1 MNHEY and CDR2 SMNVEV (reference sequence). The CDR3 has 15 residues. V shed 6 bases and J shed 3 bases, with 15 bases lying between them. The CDR3: CASSPIRGHYNEQFF. As DNA, the CDR3 is TGTGCCAGCAGCCCAATACGGGGGCACTACAATGAGCAGTTCTTC.

The chain recombines TRBV6-5 with TRBJ1-2; weak D call: TRBD1 (5 bases). V was shortened by 0 bases and J by 0 bases, with 11 bases between the two germline ends. The CDR3 loop spans 16 amino acids. The germline V gene has CDR1 MNHEY and CDR2 SVGAGI. The CDR3 is CASSYSQTVANYGYTF. The CDR3 coding sequence is TGTGCCAGCAGTTACTCCCAGACAGTAGCTAACTATGGCTACACCTTC.

The chain links TRBV2 to TRBJ1-6; no clear D gene. The CDR3 consists of 15 residues. The V gene's germline CDR1 is SNHLY and CDR2 FYNNEI. Trimming removed 3 bases from V and 0 bases from J, with 6 bases in between. CDR3 bases: TGTGCCAGCAGTGAGGCCTACTCCTATAATTCACCCCTCCACTTT. It codes for CASSEAYSYNSPLHF.

The gene calls are TRBV19 and TRBJ2-7, with 7 bases aligning to TRBD2. Germline V gene data show CDR1 as LNHDA and CDR2 as SQIVND (reference sequence). This CDR3 comprises 15 residues. After removal of 1 base from V and 3 bases from J, the junction contained 6 bases not matched to a gene. This chain's CDR3 is CASSIGASGSYEQYF. CDR3 DNA sequence: TGTGCCAGTAGTATAGGGGCTAGCGGCAGCTACGAGCAGTACTTC.

This clone was found a few times. V usage is TRBV18 and J usage is TRBJ2-3, with D perhaps being TRBD1 or TRBD2 (6 bases each). Germline V gene sequence: CDR1 KGHSH, CDR2 LQKENI. V lost 4 bases and J lost 2, with 19 bases in between. CDR3 length: 17 amino acids. The chain's CDR3 is CASSRGRDLPPTDTQYF. The CDR3 nucleotides are TGTGCCAGCTCACGGGGGCGGGACCTACCCCCCACAGATACGCAGTATTTT.

This chain uses TRBV19 with TRBJ1-5, with D maybe TRBD1 (5 bases). The CDR3 consists of 12 residues. With 5 bases removed from V and 5 bases from J, the gap between germline ends came to 7 bases. Germline V lookup: CDR1 LNHDA, CDR2 SQIVND (reference sequence). Here the CDR3 reads CASSLGDQPQHF. The CDR3 nucleotides read TGTGCCAGTAGTTTGGGGGATCAGCCCCAGCATTTT.

The CDR3 DNA reads as TGCAGCGTTGCTGGGAGGGCAGCACCTCACATTGGCTACACCTTC. Encoded protein: CSVAGRAAPHIGYTF. V gene TRBV29-1 combines with J gene TRBJ1-2, with D uncertain. The germline CDR1 and CDR2 sequences are SQVTM and ANQGSEA. Between the trimmed V and J ends, which lost 4 bases and 7 bases, there was a span of 22 bases. The CDR3 covers 15 residues.

V is TRBV9 and J is TRBJ1-1; D not resolved. Between the trimmed V and J ends, which lost 0 bases and 1 base, there was a span of 7 bases. CDR1 is SGDLS, CDR2 YYNGEE, per germline. CDR3 length equals 14 residues. DNA for the CDR3: TGTGCCAGCAGCGTAGCTTCGCAGAACACTGAAGCTTTCTTT. This sequence encodes CASSVASQNTEAFF.

The genes are TRBV7-2 and TRBJ1-2; D call uncertain. The CDR3 loop spans 14 amino acids. V was trimmed by 3 bases and J by 3 bases, leaving 11 bases between them. Per the germline V gene, CDR1 is SGHTA and CDR2 is FQGNSA. This CDR3 is CASSLSVGYYGYTF. The CDR3 DNA follows: TGTGCCAGCAGCTTGAGTGTCGGGTACTATGGCTACACCTTC.

This clone was detected once. V is TRBV23-1 and J is TRBJ1-2; D is unresolved. TRBV23-1 is identified as an open reading frame with a role that is uncertain. The germline V and J ends were trimmed by 3 bases and 1 base, with 6 bases remaining between them. This CDR3 region has 13 residues. CDR3 sequence: CASSHVFNYGYTF. The CDR3, as DNA: TGCGCCAGCAGTCATGTTTTTAACTATGGCTACACCTTC.

The V call is TRBV12-3 or TRBV12-4, the J call TRBJ1-2; D is unresolved. The V gene lost 5 bases and the J gene lost 8 bases, with 15 bases spanning the gap. The CDR3 loop spans 13 amino acids. In DNA, the CDR3 is TGTGCCAGCAGTCTCATGTCCCATGGGGGCTACACCTTC. Translating gives CASSLMSHGGYTF.

In DNA, the CDR3 is TGTGCCAGCAGCTTGGGGGCAGGGGTCTTAAACTACGAGCAGTACTTC. Translating it yields CASSLGAGVLNYEQYF. The chain has TRBV7-2 and TRBJ2-7; maybe TRBD1 (6 bases). From germline, CDR1 is SGHTA and CDR2 FQGNSA. V lost 3 bases to trimming and J lost 3 bases, with 18 bases between them. The CDR3 spans 16 residues.

The genes are TRBV5-8 and TRBJ1-5; D is possibly TRBD1 (5 bases). Germline values: CDR1 SGHTS, CDR2 YDEGEE. The CDR3 is 14 residues long. Between the trimmed V and J ends, which lost 4 bases and 0 bases, there was a span of 8 bases. In DNA form, the CDR3 reads TGTGCCAGCAGCACAGGATATAGCAATCAGCCCCAGCATTTT. Its translation: CASSTGYSNQPQHF.

The rearrangement uses TRBV9 and TRBJ2-3; D gene ambiguous. Per germline, CDR1 SGDLS and CDR2 YYNGEE. The CDR3 is 14 residues long. Trimming took off 4 bases at V and 3 bases at J, with 12 bases between the two ends. The CDR3 DNA sequence: TGTGCCAGCAGCTCAGACGGGTTTACAGATACGCAGTATTTT. Translation: CASSSDGFTDTQYF.

The chain joins TRBV19 to TRBJ2-2; possibly TRBD1 or TRBD2 for D (5 bases each). CDR3 length: 15 residues. Germline assignment: CDR1 LNHDA and CDR2 SQIVND (reference sequence). Deletions cut 10 bases from V and 3 bases from J, with 18 bases between. The CDR3 region is CATRAPGTYTGELFF. DNA of the CDR3: TGTGCCACCCGAGCCCCTGGGACGTACACCGGGGAGCTGTTTTTT.

This clone was observed once. This chain connects TRBV20-1 to TRBJ1-2; D is ambiguous. V lost 6 bases and J 6 bases, leaving 11 bases between the germline ends. The germline gives CDR1 DFQATT, CDR2 SNEGSKA (reference sequence). The CDR3 totals 11 residues. In DNA, the CDR3 is TGCAGTGCCGCGTTGGGCCATGGCTACACCTTC. It yields the protein CSAALGHGYTF.

This clone was counted a few times. The chain carries TRBV12-3 or TRBV12-4 and TRBJ1-3; D gene unclear. The CDR3 length is 13 residues. V lost 4 bases to trimming and J lost 5 bases, with 9 bases between them. The CDR3 loop reads CASSWTVRNTIYF. In DNA, the CDR3 is TGTGCCAGCAGTTGGACCGTTAGAAACACCATATATTTT.

V and J are TRBV10-3 and TRBJ1-1; D is ambiguous. V dropped 6 bases and J dropped 1 base, with 9 bases sitting between them. The CDR3 has 13 amino acids. The germline CDR1 and CDR2 sequences are ENHRY and SYGVKD. CDR3 in DNA: TGTGCCATCAGGGGTTTGGAGAACACTGAAGCTTTCTTT. Amino acids: CAIRGLENTEAFF.

The J gene is TRBJ2-7, the V gene TRBV10-1, with 7 nucleotides matching TRBD2. CDR1 and CDR2 (germline): WNHNN, SYGVQD (reference sequence). The CDR3 spans 14 residues. V lost 6 bases, J lost 6 bases, and 11 bases stayed unmatched. DNA of the CDR3: TGCGCCAGCAGCGGACTCACAAGCGGGGTCGAGCAGTACTTC. It yields the protein CASSGLTSGVEQYF.

The V call is TRBV5-1, the J call TRBJ1-5, with a weak D call TRBD1 (6 bases). Germline V CDR1 and CDR2: SGHRS, YFSETQ. This CDR3 contains 15 residues. V shed 4 bases and J shed 6 bases, with 17 bases lying between them. CDR3 in amino acids: CASSPRGGATQPQHF. In DNA form, the CDR3 reads TGCGCCAGCAGCCCGCGGGGGGGGGCAACTCAGCCCCAGCATTTT.

The chain recombines TRBV24-1 with TRBJ2-1; 7 bases are shared with TRBD2. CDR1 and CDR2 (germline): KGHDR, SFDVKD. The CDR3 spans 16 residues. J lost 8 bases, V lost 3 bases, and 12 bases had no gene match. CDR3 protein: CATSDLGAGATHEQFF. CDR3 DNA: TGTGCCACCAGTGATCTGGGTGCGGGAGCTACCCATGAGCAGTTCTTC.

The rearrangement links TRBV24-1 to TRBJ2-5; unclear D gene. Trimming took off 4 bases at V and 5 bases at J, with 10 bases between the two ends. Germline-derived CDR1 and CDR2 are KGHDR and SFDVKD. The CDR3 extends over 13 amino acids. The CDR3 DNA sequence: TGTGCCACCAGTGACCCCGTGCGGGAGACCCAGTACTTC. This sequence encodes CATSDPVRETQYF.